Listed here are 29 T cell receptor beta chains from one sample, sequenced in a study of CD8 T cells in Susac syndrome. Random hexamers were used to reverse transcribe the RNA input (about 0.45 to 1 ug). TCRdb called the immunoSEQ multiplex PCR reads again in MiXCR, with one record for every CDR3 protein. The sample carries around 300,000 distinct CDR3 sequences, roughly 90% recorded once. Specimen: CD8+ T cells from PBMCs. Receptors were obtained from a human donor with multiple sclerosis.

The V call is TRBV29-1, the J call TRBJ2-5, with D hard to call. Germline V gives CDR1 SQVTM, CDR2 ANQGSEA. The CDR3 is 10 residues long. V was shortened by 6 bases and J by 5 bases, with 7 bases between the two germline ends. CDR3 region: CSVQRETQYF. Here the CDR3 DNA reads TGCAGCGTCCAAAGGGAGACCCAGTACTTC.

The table lists this clonotype with a few counts. The chain uses TRBV6-2 or TRBV6-3 and TRBJ2-7; TRBD1 aligns across 12 bases. J gave up 7 bases and V 6 bases, and 10 bases lay outside the gene matches. This CDR3 has 15 residues. Germline CDR1 MNHEY, CDR2 SVGEGT. The CDR3 loop is CASSVAGTGGYEQYF. In DNA, the CDR3 is TGTGCCAGCAGCGTAGCCGGGACAGGGGGCTATGAGCAGTACTTC.

The chain recombines TRBV20-1 with TRBJ2-1; either TRBD1 or TRBD2 may supply D (6 bases each). V lost 1 base and J 0 bases, leaving 22 bases between the germline ends. CDR3 length: 19 amino acids. The germline gives CDR1 DFQATT, CDR2 SNEGSKA (reference sequence). CDR3 amino acids: CSARGGGPPPLGSYNEQFF. For the CDR3, the DNA is TGCAGTGCTAGAGGAGGGGGGCCACCCCCCTTGGGCTCCTACAATGAGCAGTTCTTC.

The rearrangement joins TRBV15 to TRBJ2-1; 10 positions match TRBD1. V gave up 4 bases and J gave up 6 bases; unmatched junction bases: 3. Germline loops: CDR1 LNHNV, CDR2 YYDKDF (reference sequence). The CDR3 extends over 14 amino acids. DNA of the CDR3: TGTGCCACCAGCACCCGGACAGGGGGCAATGAGCAGTTCTTC. Translating it yields CATSTRTGGNEQFF.

This clonotype was counted only a few times. CDR3 DNA sequence: TGTGCCAGCAGCCCCATTTCTGGGGGGCTCCGTGAAAAACTGTTTTTT. As protein: CASSPISGGLREKLFF. This sequence joins TRBV5-8 and TRBJ1-4; D perhaps matches TRBD1 (6 bases). Germline CDR1 SGHTS, CDR2 YDEGEE. This CDR3 region has 16 residues. Trimming shortened V by 4 bases and J by 7 bases, and 20 bases separated the two germline ends.

This chain uses TRBV6-2 or TRBV6-3 with TRBJ2-1; the match to TRBD2 covers 9 bases. There are 18 residues in the CDR3. Germline trimming cut 2 bases from V and 0 bases from J; bases unmatched to any gene: 8. The germline CDR1 and CDR2 sequences are MNHEY and SVGEGT. CDR3 coding DNA: TGTGCCAGCAGTTACGGGTCAGCGGGAGGCAACTCCTACAATGAGCAGTTCTTC. Protein sequence: CASSYGSAGGNSYNEQFF.

This chain links TRBV28 with TRBJ2-3; TRBD1 matches 7 bases. Per germline, CDR1 MDHEN and CDR2 SYDVKM. The CDR3 loop spans 16 amino acids. Trimming at V came to 3 bases and at J to 3 bases, leaving 9 bases not matched to a gene. CDR3 sequence: CASSFLGTVGTDTQYF. CDR3 nucleotides: TGTGCCAGCAGTTTCCTCGGGACAGTCGGTACAGATACGCAGTATTTT.

The CDR3 DNA is TGCAGCCACGGACAAACGAACACCGGGGAGCTGTTTTTT. It codes for CSHGQTNTGELFF. This chain joins TRBV29-1 and TRBJ2-2; possibly TRBD1 for D (5 bases). V shed 8 bases and J shed 0 bases, with 10 bases lying between them. The CDR3 consists of 13 residues. The V gene's germline CDR1 is SQVTM and CDR2 ANQGSEA.

The sample holds a few counts of this clonotype. V and J are TRBV6-7 and TRBJ2-3; the D gene is possibly TRBD2 (6 bases). TRBV6-7 is marked as an open reading frame, function uncertain. CDR3 length: 13 amino acids. Trimming shortened V by 4 bases and J by 2 bases, and 7 bases separated the two germline ends. The CDR3 loop is CASSLRDTDTQYF. The CDR3 nucleotides are TGTGCCAGCAGTTTGCGGGACACAGATACGCAGTATTTT.

This rearrangement joins TRBV6-5 to TRBJ2-1; 10 bases are a match to TRBD2. The CDR3 runs to 17 residues. After removal of 4 bases from V and 7 bases from J, the junction contained 13 bases not matched to a gene. Germline loops: CDR1 MNHEY, CDR2 SVGAGI. The CDR3 here is CASSSDPLAGVGNEQFF. For the CDR3, the DNA is TGTGCCAGCAGTTCGGATCCGCTAGCGGGAGTGGGGAATGAGCAGTTCTTC.

The chain joins TRBV7-2 to TRBJ2-7, with 7 bases that match TRBD1. V trimming: 4 bases; J trimming: 3 bases; junction bases outside the gene matches: 6. This CDR3 contains 14 residues. CDR1 is SGHTA and CDR2 is FQGNSA in the germline V gene. The CDR3 nucleotides are TGTGCCAGCAGCTCCGGGACAGCCATCTACGAGCAGTACTTC. Protein sequence: CASSSGTAIYEQYF.

The chain recombines TRBV29-1 with TRBJ2-5; TRBD1 aligns across 8 bases. Trimming at V came to 8 bases and at J to 2 bases, leaving 10 bases not matched to a gene. Germline assignment: CDR1 SQVTM and CDR2 ANQGSEA. The CDR3 has 14 amino acids. In DNA, the CDR3 is TGCAGCCCCCCCGGACAGGGCCCACAAGAGACCCAGTACTTC. Encoded protein: CSPPGQGPQETQYF.

The V gene is TRBV28, the J gene TRBJ2-2, with D possibly being TRBD2 (5 bases). The length of the CDR3 is 14 residues. V gave up 11 bases and J gave up 6 bases, with 19 bases separating them. The germline CDR1 and CDR2 sequences are MDHEN and SYDVKM. CDR3 nucleotides: TGTGCCGTGAAAGGACTCTTGGGTGCCGGGGAGCTGTTTTTT. Protein product: CAVKGLLGAGELFF.

The V call is TRBV6-2 or TRBV6-3, the J call TRBJ2-3; D perhaps matches TRBD2 (5 bases). Trimming removed 8 bases at V and 0 bases at J, with 12 bases between. The CDR3 has 14 amino acids. Germline assignment: CDR1 MNHEY and CDR2 SVGEGT. The DNA of the CDR3 is TGTGCCAGCGGGTTAGCGTCTAGCACAGATACGCAGTATTTT. It yields the protein CASGLASSTDTQYF.

V and J are TRBV20-1 and TRBJ1-5, with D tentatively TRBD1 (5 bases). Germline V gene sequence: CDR1 DFQATT, CDR2 SNEGSKA (reference sequence). The V and J ends lost 0 bases and 2 bases respectively, with 11 bases between them. This CDR3 comprises 15 residues. The CDR3 DNA follows: TGCAGTGCTAGAGACAGGGCCTTAGGCAATCAGCCCCAGCATTTT. This codes for CSARDRALGNQPQHF.

The chain has TRBV27 and TRBJ1-5; D gene unclear. Germline V gene data show CDR1 as MNHEY and CDR2 as SMNVEV (reference sequence). The V end was cut by 0 bases, the J end by 5 bases, with 8 bases between. This CDR3 region has 14 residues. The CDR3 loop reads CASSLSRADQPQHF. The CDR3 coding sequence is TGTGCCAGCAGTTTATCGAGGGCAGATCAGCCCCAGCATTTT.

CDR3 sequence (DNA): TGTGCCAGCAGTGAAGCTGTGGGGTACGAGCAGTACTTC. Amino acid sequence: CASSEAVGYEQYF. The genes are TRBV6-1 and TRBJ2-7; no clear D. Trimming took off 0 bases at V and 4 bases at J, with 7 bases between the two ends. The CDR3 loop spans 13 amino acids. The germline V gene has CDR1 MNHNS and CDR2 SASEGT.

There are a few counts of this clonotype. The J gene is TRBJ2-7, the V gene TRBV6-5; no clear D. This CDR3 has 15 amino acids. Per the germline V gene, CDR1 is MNHEY and CDR2 is SVGAGI. V was pared by 2 bases and J by 3 bases, with 14 bases between. The CDR3 is CASSYTLPTYYEQYF. DNA for the CDR3: TGTGCCAGCAGTTACACCCTACCTACCTACTACGAGCAGTACTTC.

CDR3 sequence: CASSFGLTYEQYF. Written as DNA, the CDR3 is TGTGCCAGCAGTTTTGGACTTACCTACGAGCAGTACTTC. The V gene is TRBV28, the J gene TRBJ2-7, with a tentative D call TRBD2 (5 bases). The CDR3 runs 13 residues. From germline, CDR1 is MDHEN and CDR2 SYDVKM. Trimming stripped 3 bases from V and 2 bases from J, with 8 bases between.

The V call is TRBV5-6, the J call TRBJ2-1; D unresolved. CDR3 length: 14 residues. CDR1 is SGHDT and CDR2 is YYEEEE in the germline V gene. Trimming removed 6 bases from V and 2 bases from J, with 12 bases in between. CDR3 protein: CASTYSGPYNEQFF. In DNA form, the CDR3 reads TGTGCCAGCACCTACTCGGGCCCCTACAATGAGCAGTTCTTC.

This sequence joins TRBV5-4 and TRBJ2-7; 10 bases fit TRBD2. Per germline, CDR1 SGHNT and CDR2 YYREEE (reference sequence). The trim removed 4 bases at V and 2 bases at J, leaving 15 bases unmatched. The CDR3 loop spans 18 amino acids. The CDR3 DNA sequence: TGTGCCAGCAGCCTCGGGGAGCGGGAGGGCCCTCTTACCTACGAGCAGTACTTC. It specifies CASSLGEREGPLTYEQYF. Full variable domain (missing parts from reference TRBV5-4 and TRBJ2-7): ETGVTQSPTHLIKTRGQQVTLRCSSQSGHNTVSWYQQALGQGPQFIFQYYREEENGRGNFPPRFSGLQFPNYSSELNVNALELDDSALYLCASSLGEREGPLTYEQYFGPGTRLTVT.

The rearrangement joins TRBV28 to TRBJ1-2; no definite D call. Germline V CDR1 and CDR2: MDHEN, SYDVKM. Trimming stripped 5 bases from V and 1 base from J, with 11 bases between. The CDR3 consists of 14 residues. The CDR3 nucleotides are TGTGCCAGCAGTGCCCCCTTGCTTAACTATGGCTACACCTTC. This translates into CASSAPLLNYGYTF.

The chain has TRBV20-1 and TRBJ2-3; TRBD2 matches at 10 bases. The J segment lost 3 bases and the V segment lost 8 bases, leaving 20 bases of the junction unmatched. CDR1 DFQATT and CDR2 SNEGSKA come from the germline V gene (reference sequence). The CDR3 has 18 amino acids. In DNA form, the CDR3 reads TGCAGTACGTCCGGAAGAGATCACCAGCGGGGGGGAACAGATACGCAGTATTTT. Translating gives CSTSGRDHQRGGTDTQYF.

This clonotype was recorded only once. This rearrangement joins TRBV27 to TRBJ2-5; D uncertain. Per the germline V gene, CDR1 is MNHEY and CDR2 is SMNVEV (reference sequence). This CDR3 spans 13 amino acids. V lost 3 bases and J lost 0, with 5 bases in between. The CDR3 region is CASSFVYQETQYF. In nucleotides, the CDR3 is TGTGCCAGCAGTTTTGTATACCAAGAGACCCAGTACTTC.

This clonotype was recorded once. The chain couples TRBV5-4 to TRBJ2-2; D is tentatively TRBD1 or TRBD2 (5 bases each). V lost 2 bases and J 7 bases, leaving 12 bases between the germline ends. In germline, CDR1 is SGHNT, CDR2 YYREEE (reference sequence). This CDR3 comprises 14 residues. CDR3 nucleotides: TGTGCCAGCAGCTTTGGGTGGGACGTCGGGGAGCTGTTTTTT. Translating gives CASSFGWDVGELFF. The variable domain in full, completed from reference TRBV5-4 and TRBJ2-2, reads ETGVTQSPTHLIKTRGQQVTLRCSSQSGHNTVSWYQQALGQGPQFIFQYYREEENGRGNFPPRFSGLQFPNYSSELNVNALELDDSALYLCASSFGWDVGELFFGEGSRLTVL.

This chain uses TRBV9 with TRBJ2-7, with TRBD2 as a possible D gene (6 bases). V lost 7 bases and J lost 9, with 26 bases in between. The V gene's germline CDR1 is SGDLS and CDR2 YYNGEE. This CDR3 spans 15 amino acids. CDR3 sequence: CASGPAGLIPERQYF. CDR3 bases: TGTGCCAGCGGCCCAGCGGGCCTCATCCCGGAGAGGCAGTACTTC.

This chain uses TRBV3-1 with TRBJ2-7, with TRBD1 matching over 11 bases. The germline V gene has CDR1 LGHDT and CDR2 YNNKEL (reference sequence). The V and J ends lost 0 bases and 3 bases, in that order; junction bases with no gene match: 10. CDR3 length: 18 amino acids. The CDR3 region has the DNA TGTGCCAGCAGCCAAGATCATGCTACAGGGACAGGGGGCTACGAGCAGTACTTC. The encoded protein is CASSQDHATGTGGYEQYF.

This clonotype showed up just a few times. This chain uses TRBV7-9 with TRBJ1-1, with D perhaps TRBD1 (5 bases). Germline V gene sequence: CDR1 SEHNR, CDR2 FQNEAQ (reference sequence). The CDR3 consists of 15 residues. V lost 3 bases, J lost 1 base, and 12 bases lay in between. CDR3 in amino acids: CASSFRDGSNTEAFF. The DNA for the CDR3 is TGTGCCAGCAGCTTTAGGGACGGGTCGAACACTGAAGCTTTCTTT.

V usage is TRBV30 and J usage is TRBJ2-2, with TRBD1 identical over 7 bases. CDR1 GTSNPN and CDR2 SVGIG come from the germline V gene (reference sequence). Trimming cost V 5 bases and J 5 bases; bases outside gene matches: 5. The CDR3 sequence is 13 residues long. CDR3 sequence reads: CAWDRVPTGELFF. Written as DNA, the CDR3 is TGTGCCTGGGACAGGGTCCCTACCGGGGAGCTGTTTTTT.